This T cell receptor (beta chain) stems from a study of T cell repertoires in cytomegalovirus infection. Study details: The authors used CMV epitopes that were HLA-C-restricted (recently identified) and HLA-B-restricted (well studied). From public TCR beta signatures came an indication of both CMV infection and matching HLA type. Study-level results: Individuals carrying CMV plus the relevant HLA were identified by cumulative frequency of public TCR beta families. What dominated the ex vivo response were HLA-C-restricted CMV-specific TCR beta clonotypes.

As for this clonotype: Its cognate antigen is unknown.

TCRdb fed the reads into MiXCR, producing one record per CDR3 protein. This sample carries about 70,000 distinct CDR3 sequences, roughly 22% of them seen once, and the ten largest clones take 55% to 75%. V was pared by 7 bases and J by 5 bases, with 8 bases of the junction left unmatched. Germline V lookup: CDR1 SGHTA, CDR2 FQGNSA. This CDR3 is built from 15 residues. The rearrangement uses TRBV7-2 and TRBJ2-5, with 12 bases that match TRBD2. Specimen: CD8+ T cells from cultured PBMCs, collected from culture after CMV antigen stimulation. The sequence derives from a human donor in good health (CMV status not recorded). Some clones in this sample may be carry-over from other donors' samples. This CDR3 is CASTLLAGGTETQYF. The CDR3 bases are TGTGCCAGCACGTTACTAGCGGGGGGAACTGAGACCCAGTACTTC.